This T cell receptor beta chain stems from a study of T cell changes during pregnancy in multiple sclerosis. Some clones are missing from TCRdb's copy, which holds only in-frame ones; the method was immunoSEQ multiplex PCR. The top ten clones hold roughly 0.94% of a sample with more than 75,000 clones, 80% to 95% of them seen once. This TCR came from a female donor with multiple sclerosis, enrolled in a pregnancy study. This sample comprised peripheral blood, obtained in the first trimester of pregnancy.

The CDR3 loop reads CASSSGVGGYGYTF. Here the CDR3 DNA reads TGTGCCAGCAGCTCGGGAGTGGGGGGTTATGGCTACACCTTC. The chain couples TRBV5-4 to TRBJ1-2; D might be TRBD1 (5 bases). Germline V gives CDR1 SGHNT, CDR2 YYREEE (reference sequence). CDR3 length: 14 residues. The V end lost 3 bases, the J end lost 5 bases, and 14 bases lay between the germline ends.